The T cell receptor (beta chain) under discussion was sequenced for a study of shared clonotypes between healthy human individuals. Sequencing used immunoSEQ multiplex PCR; TCRdb keeps in-frame clones, though not all of them. Altogether about 2.5 million clones are present, under 95% being singletons, with the ten largest covering 0.37%. V dropped 4 bases and J dropped 7 bases, with 5 bases sitting between them. Germline assignment: CDR1 MNHEY and CDR2 SVGAGI. The CDR3 consists of 11 residues. Material for sequencing was naive CD4+ T cells from PBMCs. Subset of the sample: CD45RA+ positively selected. This clonotype was sampled from a man between 18 and 29 years old in good health. Some clones in this sample may be carry-over from other donors' samples. V gene TRBV6-5 combines with J gene TRBJ2-1; D remains ambiguous. The CDR3 DNA sequence: TGTGCCAGCAGTTTCGAGAATGAGCAGTTCTTC. Translated: CASSFENEQFF.